The sequence of this TCR beta chain was determined in a study of cytomegalovirus exposure and HLA in healthy donors. Overall study context: Counted in an early data release were roughly 81 million unique TCRs from HLA-typed donors. Whole-study findings and limits: Analyzed later, association rates of TCRs varied across HLA loci, with DRB1 most and HLA-C fewest.

This clone was counted only a few times. Its specificity is unknown. CDR3 length: 12 amino acids. The J segment lost 2 bases and the V segment lost 5 bases, leaving 2 bases of the junction unmatched. The germline V gene encodes CDR1 SQVTM and CDR2 ANQGSEA. The PCR was carried out with 60 Vbeta primers and 13 Jbeta primers. As handled by the study authors: There were 80 million or so unique TCR beta chains by a later count, and about 12 million of them were shared. Libraries were prepared by immunoSEQ multiplex PCR; TCRdb keeps only in-frame clonotypes and omits some of them. V and J calls and clone size are copied from that table; D and trimming were computed from the DNA. The sample yields under 130,000 clones, around 15% seen once.

The chain combines TRBV29-1 with TRBJ1-2, with 7 bases fitting TRBD1. The sequencing input was PBMCs. The clonotype comes from a female donor in good health and CMV-seronegative. DNA for the CDR3: TGCAGCGTTCCGACAGGGAACTATGGCTACACCTTC. Residues: CSVPTGNYGYTF.